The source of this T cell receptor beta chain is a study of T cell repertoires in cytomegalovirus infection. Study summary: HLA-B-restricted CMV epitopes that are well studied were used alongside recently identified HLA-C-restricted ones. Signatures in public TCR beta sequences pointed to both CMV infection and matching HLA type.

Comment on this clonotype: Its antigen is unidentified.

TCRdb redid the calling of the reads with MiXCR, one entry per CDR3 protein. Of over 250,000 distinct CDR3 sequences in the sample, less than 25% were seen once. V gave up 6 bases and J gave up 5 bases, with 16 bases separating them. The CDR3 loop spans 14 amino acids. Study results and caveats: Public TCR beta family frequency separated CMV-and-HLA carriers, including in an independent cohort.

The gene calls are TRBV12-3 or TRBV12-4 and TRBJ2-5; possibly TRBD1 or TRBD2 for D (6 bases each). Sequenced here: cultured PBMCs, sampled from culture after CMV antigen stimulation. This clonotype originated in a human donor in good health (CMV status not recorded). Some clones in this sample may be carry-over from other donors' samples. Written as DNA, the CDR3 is TGTGCCAGCAGCCGTCTAAGGAGGGGGGAGACCCAGTACTTC. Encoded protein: CASSRLRRGETQYF.